This section outlines one T cell receptor beta chain sequence together with its context. Its antigen is undetermined. It was template switching that added a universal primer site, and there were unique molecular identifiers on the cDNA. TCRdb processed the 5' RACE reads anew with MiXCR; each CDR3 protein has one entry. This table has roughly 250,000 distinct CDR3 sequences, 11% to 15% appearing once. The length of the CDR3 is 17 residues. Per germline, CDR1 SGDLS and CDR2 YYNGEE. V lost 3 bases, J lost 5 bases, and 14 bases stayed unmatched. This sample was included in a study of identical twins. Findings of the study overall: Excess sharing between twins was weaker in beta out-of-frame sequences.

Sequenced sample: memory (CD45RO+) T cells sorted from blood. The chain joins TRBV9 to TRBJ2-5; 9 positions agree with TRBD2. This receptor was identified in a woman under 30 in good health. The CDR3 nucleotides are TGTGCCAGCAGCGAGGGGAAAGCGGGAGGTAGAGGGGAGACCCAGTACTTC. Its protein product is CASSEGKAGGRGETQYF.